This entry features one T cell receptor (beta chain) sequence. One end of the junction varies from germline; a read error may be responsible. The source of the sample is a study of blood T cells in healthy people across ages. The second PCR ran about 6 to 12 cycles with a sample-barcoded 5' primer and J-beta primers. Unique molecular identifiers of 12 random nucleotides labeled each cDNA. In TCRdb, the 5' RACE reads were re-called with MiXCR into one record per CDR3 protein. Of hundreds of thousands of distinct CDR3 sequences in the sample, roughly three fifths were seen once. Researchers isolated at least 6 million PBMCs per sample. The length of the CDR3 is 20 residues. Germline CDR1 and CDR2: SGHDN and FVKESK.

The chain has TRBV14 and TRBJ2-1; D possibly matches TRBD1 or TRBD2 (7 bases each). The sequence derives from a man aged 35-49 years in good health. The sample consisted of blood. CDR3 in DNA: TGTGCCAGCAGCCAAGAACGGACAGGAGCCGCTAGCGGACCTTACAATAAGCAGTTCTTC. Amino acids: CASSQERTGAASGPYNKQFF.